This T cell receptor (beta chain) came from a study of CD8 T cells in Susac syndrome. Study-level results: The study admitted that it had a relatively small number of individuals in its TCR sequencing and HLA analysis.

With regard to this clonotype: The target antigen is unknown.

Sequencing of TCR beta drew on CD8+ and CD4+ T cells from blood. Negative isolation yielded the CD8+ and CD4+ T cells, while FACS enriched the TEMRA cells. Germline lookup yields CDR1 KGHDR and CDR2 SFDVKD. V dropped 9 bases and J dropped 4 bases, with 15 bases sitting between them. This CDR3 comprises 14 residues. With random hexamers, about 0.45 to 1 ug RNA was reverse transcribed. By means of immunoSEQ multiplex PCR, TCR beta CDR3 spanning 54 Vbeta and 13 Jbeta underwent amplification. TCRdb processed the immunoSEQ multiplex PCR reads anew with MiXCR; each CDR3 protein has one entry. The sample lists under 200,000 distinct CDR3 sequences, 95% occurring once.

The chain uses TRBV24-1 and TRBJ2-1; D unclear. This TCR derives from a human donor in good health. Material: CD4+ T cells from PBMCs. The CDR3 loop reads CATRLGRSYNEQFF. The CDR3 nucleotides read TGTGCCACCCGCCTGGGCAGGTCTTACAATGAGCAGTTCTTC.